These 15 T cell receptor beta chains were all obtained from the same sample, sequenced in a study of T cells in Graves' hyperthyroidism and ophthalmopathy. There were TCR beta CDR3 regions amplified from RNA transcripts. Initially, a first-round RT-PCR of the TCR CDR3 employed the HTBI primer set. TCRdb fed the multiplex PCR reads into MiXCR, producing one record per CDR3 protein. The table lists about 290,000 distinct CDR3 sequences, 10% to 15% of them singletons, with 6% to 8% in the top ten. Sequencing was performed on blood. The receptor source for this set is a woman under 40 with Graves' hyperthyroidism that later progressed to Graves' ophthalmopathy.

This clonotype has more than one count but fewer than ten. The rearrangement joins TRBV4-1 to TRBJ2-1; D call uncertain. CDR3 length: 16 residues. Germline CDR1 reads MGHRA; CDR2 reads YSYEKL. The ends were cut back, 0 bases at V and 6 bases at J, with 15 bases in the middle. CDR3 protein: CASSQEWVEKGNEQFF. CDR3 sequence (DNA): TGCGCCAGCAGCCAAGAGTGGGTGGAGAAGGGCAATGAGCAGTTCTTC.

This clonotype has only a few counts. This chain uses TRBV7-9 with TRBJ2-2; D gene uncertain. Trimming removed 5 bases from V and 3 bases from J, with 16 bases in between. The CDR3 runs to 16 residues. Germline-derived CDR1 and CDR2 are SEHNR and FQNEAQ (reference sequence). The CDR3 region is CASSPFGSSHTGELFF. The CDR3 DNA sequence: TGTGCCAGCAGCCCATTTGGGTCATCCCACACCGGGGAGCTGTTTTTT.

This clonotype was picked up many times. The chain carries TRBV5-1 and TRBJ2-1; the match to TRBD2 covers 14 bases. V lost 0 bases, J lost 10 bases, and 3 bases stayed unmatched. Germline loops: CDR1 SGHRS, CDR2 YFSETQ. The CDR3 runs 15 residues. CDR3 sequence reads: CASSLEGLAGEEQFF. DNA of the CDR3: TGCGCCAGCAGCTTGGAGGGACTAGCGGGAGAGGAGCAGTTCTTC. The full variable domain, rest sourced from reference TRBV5-1 and TRBJ2-1, is KAGVTQTPRYLIKTRGQQVTLSCSPISGHRSVSWYQQTPGQGLQFLFEYFSETQRNKGNFPGRFSGRQFSNSRSEMNVSTLELGDSALYLCASSLEGLAGEEQFFGPGTRLTVL.

This clonotype was detected many times. This chain connects TRBV5-5 to TRBJ2-2; 7 bases match TRBD1. The CDR3 totals 14 residues. From germline, CDR1 is SGHKS and CDR2 YYEKEE (reference sequence). J lost 4 bases, V lost 5 bases, and 5 bases had no gene match. The CDR3 is CASRPGQFTGELFF. DNA for the CDR3: TGTGCCAGCAGGCCGGGACAGTTCACCGGGGAGCTGTTTTTT.

This clonotype occurred many times. The rearrangement links TRBV10-3 to TRBJ2-2, with 9 bases fitting TRBD1. This CDR3 is 14 amino acids long. Germline loops: CDR1 ENHRY, CDR2 SYGVKD. After removal of 6 bases from V and 3 bases from J, the junction contained 2 bases not matched to a gene. Written as DNA, the CDR3 is TGTGCCATCAGAAGGACAGGGGACACCGGGGAGCTGTTTTTT. It codes for CAIRRTGDTGELFF.

Many counts were recorded for this clonotype. The rearrangement links TRBV6-1 to TRBJ2-2; 8 bases match TRBD2. The CDR3 contains 15 residues. Looked up from germline, CDR1 is MNHNS and CDR2 is SASEGT. V was clipped by 5 bases and J by 4 bases; unmatched bases: 6. CDR3 region: CASSSRTSLTGELFF. The CDR3 DNA reads TGTGCCAGCAGTTCACGGACTAGCCTCACCGGGGAGCTGTTTTTT.

The chain employs TRBV6-1 and TRBJ2-1; 10 bases line up with TRBD2. V dropped 0 bases and J dropped 8; count of bases not matched to a gene: 10. This CDR3 contains 17 residues. Germline V lookup: CDR1 MNHNS, CDR2 SASEGT. The CDR3 protein is CASSEALASGSNDEQFF. The CDR3 coding sequence is TGTGCCAGCAGTGAAGCGCTCGCTAGCGGGAGTAACGATGAGCAGTTCTTC.

This clonotype has a count of ten or more. The CDR3 nucleotides are TGCAGTGCGGATCCGGGACTAGCGGGAGCCAAGTTCTTC. As protein: CSADPGLAGAKFF. The chain recombines TRBV20-1 with TRBJ2-1, with 14 bases aligning to TRBD2. The CDR3 contains 13 residues. The trim removed 6 bases at V and 14 bases at J, leaving 9 bases unmatched. Germline V gives CDR1 DFQATT, CDR2 SNEGSKA (reference sequence).

V usage is TRBV6-2 or TRBV6-3 and J usage is TRBJ2-3; 9 bases line up with TRBD1. Germline V CDR1 and CDR2: MNHEY, SVGEGT. The CDR3 is 14 amino acids. Trimming cost V 6 bases and J 6 bases; bases outside gene matches: 7. The CDR3 DNA reads TGTGCCAGCAGAGAACAGGGGGCCTGGGATACGCAGTATTTT. It codes for CASREQGAWDTQYF.

This clonotype was counted ten times or more. The V and J genes are TRBV3-1 and TRBJ2-1; 10 nucleotides align to TRBD2. With V trimmed by 7 bases and J by 7 bases, 7 bases remained unmatched. Per the germline V gene, CDR1 is LGHDT and CDR2 is YNNKEL (reference sequence). The CDR3 covers 14 residues. CDR3 nucleotide sequence: TGTGCCAGCAACCGAGCGGGAGGGGGGAATGAGCAGTTCTTC. Protein sequence: CASNRAGGGNEQFF.

About this clonotype: A much more abundant neighbour one base away suggests this may be a read error. V is TRBV5-5 and J is TRBJ2-7, with no clear D. Germline lookup yields CDR1 SGHKS and CDR2 YYEKEE (reference sequence). This CDR3 is 15 amino acids long. The V and J ends lost 0 bases and 1 base respectively, with 11 bases between them. CDR3 residues: CASSLVFKASYEQYF. The CDR3, as DNA: TGTGCCAGCAGCTTGGTGTTTAAGGCATCCTACGAGCAGTACTTC.

This clonotype was counted only a few times. The V and J genes are TRBV6-1 and TRBJ2-1; 12 bases fit TRBD2. The CDR3 is 13 amino acids. CDR1 and CDR2 from the germline V gene are MNHNS and SASEGT. Trimming cost V 6 bases and J 12 bases; bases outside gene matches: 6. CDR3 coding DNA: TGTGCCAGCAGGTATGGACTAGCGGGACCGCAGTTCTTC. This sequence encodes CASRYGLAGPQFF.

Ten or more counts support this clonotype. The V call is TRBV12-3 or TRBV12-4, the J call TRBJ1-3; no reliable D call. This CDR3 contains 15 residues. V was clipped by 5 bases and J by 0 bases, with 11 bases between them. The CDR3 DNA reads as TGTGCCAGCAGTCTGGGGAGGCGCTCTGGAAACACCATATATTTT. This gives the protein CASSLGRRSGNTIYF.

The table lists this clonotype with many counts. J is TRBJ2-1 and V is TRBV20-1; 7 bases align to TRBD1. Germline lookup yields CDR1 DFQATT and CDR2 SNEGSKA (reference sequence). After removal of 4 bases from V and 6 bases from J, the junction contained 9 bases not matched to a gene. CDR3 length: 14 residues. The CDR3 coding sequence is TGCAGTGCTAAGGGACAGACCTTAGGCAATGAGCAGTTCTTC. This codes for CSAKGQTLGNEQFF.

This clonotype has at least ten counts. V is TRBV3-1 and J is TRBJ2-2; D not certain. This CDR3 spans 12 amino acids. The V gene lost 0 bases and the J gene lost 8 bases, with 4 bases spanning the gap. Germline-derived CDR1 and CDR2 are LGHDT and YNNKEL (reference sequence). The CDR3 region is CASSQDVGELFF. The CDR3 DNA sequence: TGTGCCAGCAGCCAAGATGTGGGGGAGCTGTTTTTT.